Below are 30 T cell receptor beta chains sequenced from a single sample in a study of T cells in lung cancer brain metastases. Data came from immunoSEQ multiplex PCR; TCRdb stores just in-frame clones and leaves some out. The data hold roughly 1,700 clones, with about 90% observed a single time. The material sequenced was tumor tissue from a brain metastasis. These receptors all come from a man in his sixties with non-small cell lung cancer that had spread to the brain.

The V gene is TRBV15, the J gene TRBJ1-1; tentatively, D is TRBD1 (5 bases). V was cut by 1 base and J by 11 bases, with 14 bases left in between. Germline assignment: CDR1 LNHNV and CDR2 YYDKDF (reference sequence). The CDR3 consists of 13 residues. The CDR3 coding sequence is TGTGCCACCAGCAGAGGACAGCTTTCGATGGCTTTCTTT. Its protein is CATSRGQLSMAFF.

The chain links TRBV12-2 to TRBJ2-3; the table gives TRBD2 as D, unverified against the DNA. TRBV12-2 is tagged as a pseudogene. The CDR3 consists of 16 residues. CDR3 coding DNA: TGTGCAAGTCGCTTACCTCCACTAGCGGGCACAGATACGCAGTATTTT. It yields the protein CASRLPPLAGTDTQYF.

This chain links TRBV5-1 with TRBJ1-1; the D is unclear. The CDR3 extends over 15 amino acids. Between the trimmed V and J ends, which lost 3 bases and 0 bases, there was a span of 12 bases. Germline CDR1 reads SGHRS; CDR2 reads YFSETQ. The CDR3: CASSSVDGLNTEAFF. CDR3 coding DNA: TGCGCCAGCAGCTCTGTGGACGGACTGAACACTGAAGCTTTCTTT. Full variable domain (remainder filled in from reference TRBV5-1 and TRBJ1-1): KAGVTQTPRYLIKTRGQQVTLSCSPISGHRSVSWYQQTPGQGLQFLFEYFSETQRNKGNFPGRFSGRQFSNSRSEMNVSTLELGDSALYLCASSSVDGLNTEAFFGQGTRLTVV.

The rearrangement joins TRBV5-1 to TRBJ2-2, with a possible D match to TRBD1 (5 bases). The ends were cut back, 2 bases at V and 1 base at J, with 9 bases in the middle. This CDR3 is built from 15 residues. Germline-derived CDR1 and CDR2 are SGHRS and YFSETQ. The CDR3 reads CASSLVTGNTGELFF. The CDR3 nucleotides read TGCGCCAGCAGCTTAGTAACAGGGAACACCGGGGAGCTGTTTTTT.

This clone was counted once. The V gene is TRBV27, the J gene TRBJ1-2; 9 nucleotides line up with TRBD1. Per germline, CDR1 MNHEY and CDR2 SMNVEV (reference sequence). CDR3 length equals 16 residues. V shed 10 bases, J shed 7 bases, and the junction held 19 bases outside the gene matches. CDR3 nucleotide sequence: TGTGCCAACAGAACCGGGACAGGGCTGGGAAAGTCTGGCTACACCTTC. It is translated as CANRTGTGLGKSGYTF.

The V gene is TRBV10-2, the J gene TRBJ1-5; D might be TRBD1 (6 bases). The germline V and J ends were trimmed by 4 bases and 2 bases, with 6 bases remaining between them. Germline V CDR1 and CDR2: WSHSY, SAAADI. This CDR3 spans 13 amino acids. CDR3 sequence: CASSGQGNQPQHF. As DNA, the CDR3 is TGCGCCAGCAGTGGACAGGGCAATCAGCCCCAGCATTTT.

Here the CDR3 DNA reads TGCGCCAGCAGCCAAGAGGAGGGGGGTATTCTCGGCGGAAAACTGTTTTTT. Protein: CASSQEEGGILGGKLFF. V usage is TRBV4-1 and J usage is TRBJ1-4, with D perhaps matching TRBD1 (6 bases). The germline V gene encodes CDR1 MGHRA and CDR2 YSYEKL. Trimming left V 0 bases short and J 10 bases short, with 21 bases between. CDR3 length: 17 amino acids.

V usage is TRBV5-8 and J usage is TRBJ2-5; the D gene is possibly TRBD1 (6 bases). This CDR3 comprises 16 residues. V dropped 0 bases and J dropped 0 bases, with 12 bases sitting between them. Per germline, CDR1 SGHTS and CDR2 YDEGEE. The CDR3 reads CASSLGAGTHQETQYF. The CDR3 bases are TGTGCCAGCAGCTTGGGGGCCGGGACACACCAAGAGACCCAGTACTTC.

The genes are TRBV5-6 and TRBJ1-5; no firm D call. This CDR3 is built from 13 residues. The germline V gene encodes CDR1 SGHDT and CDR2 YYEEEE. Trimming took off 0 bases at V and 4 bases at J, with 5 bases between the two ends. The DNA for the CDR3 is TGTGCCAGCAGCTTGGTTATGAATCAGCCCCAGCATTTT. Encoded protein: CASSLVMNQPQHF.

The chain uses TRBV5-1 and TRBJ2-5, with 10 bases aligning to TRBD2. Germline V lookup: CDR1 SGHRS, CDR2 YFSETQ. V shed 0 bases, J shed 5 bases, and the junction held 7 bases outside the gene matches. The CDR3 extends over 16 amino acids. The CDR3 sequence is CASSLGGLAGVETQYF. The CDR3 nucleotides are TGCGCCAGCAGCTTGGGGGGGCTAGCGGGAGTGGAGACCCAGTACTTC.

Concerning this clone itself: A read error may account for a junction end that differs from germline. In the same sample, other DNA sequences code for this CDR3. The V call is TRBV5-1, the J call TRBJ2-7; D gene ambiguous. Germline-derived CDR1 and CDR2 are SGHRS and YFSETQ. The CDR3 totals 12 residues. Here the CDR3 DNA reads TGCGCTAGCAGCCCCGACCAGCACGGGCAGTACTTC. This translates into CASSPDQHGQYF.

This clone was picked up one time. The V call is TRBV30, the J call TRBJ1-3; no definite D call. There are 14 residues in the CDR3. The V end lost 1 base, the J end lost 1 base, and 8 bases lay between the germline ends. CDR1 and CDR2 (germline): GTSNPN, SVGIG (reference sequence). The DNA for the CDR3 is TGTGCCTGGAGTGGATCAGCGTCTGGAAACACCATATATTTT. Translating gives CAWSGSASGNTIYF.

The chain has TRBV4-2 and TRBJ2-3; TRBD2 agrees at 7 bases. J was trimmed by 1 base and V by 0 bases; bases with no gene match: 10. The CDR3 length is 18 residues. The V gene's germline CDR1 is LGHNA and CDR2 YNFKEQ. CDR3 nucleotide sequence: TGTGCCAGCAGCCAAGAGCCCAGCGGGGTGGAGGGCACAGATACGCAGTATTTT. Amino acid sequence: CASSQEPSGVEGTDTQYF.

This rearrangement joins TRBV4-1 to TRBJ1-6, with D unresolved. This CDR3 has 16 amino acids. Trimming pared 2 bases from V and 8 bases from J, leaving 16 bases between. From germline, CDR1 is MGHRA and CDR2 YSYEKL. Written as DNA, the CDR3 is TGCGCCAGCAGCCAATATCGGGCAAATCGAGATTCACCCCTCCACTTT. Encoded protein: CASSQYRANRDSPLHF.

The CDR3 region has the DNA TGCGCCAGCAGCTATGAGGGAGCTCGATGGTATGAGCAGTTCTTC. Protein sequence: CASSYEGARWYEQFF. The genes are TRBV5-1 and TRBJ2-1, with D perhaps matching TRBD2 (5 bases). V dropped 3 bases and J dropped 8 bases, with 18 bases sitting between them. The CDR3 length is 15 residues. Germline V lookup: CDR1 SGHRS, CDR2 YFSETQ.

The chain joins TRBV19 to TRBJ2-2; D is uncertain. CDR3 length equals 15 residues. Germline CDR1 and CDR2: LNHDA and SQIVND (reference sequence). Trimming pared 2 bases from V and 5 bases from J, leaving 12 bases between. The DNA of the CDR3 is TGTGCCAGTAGTATATTTTCGGGTTATACCGGGGAGCTGTTTTTT. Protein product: CASSIFSGYTGELFF.

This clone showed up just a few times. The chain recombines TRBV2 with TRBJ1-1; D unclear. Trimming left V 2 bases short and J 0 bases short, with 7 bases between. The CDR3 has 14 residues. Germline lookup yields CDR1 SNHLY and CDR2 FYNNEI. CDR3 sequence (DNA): TGTGCCAGCAGTGAACCGAAAATGAACACTGAAGCTTTCTTT. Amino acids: CASSEPKMNTEAFF.

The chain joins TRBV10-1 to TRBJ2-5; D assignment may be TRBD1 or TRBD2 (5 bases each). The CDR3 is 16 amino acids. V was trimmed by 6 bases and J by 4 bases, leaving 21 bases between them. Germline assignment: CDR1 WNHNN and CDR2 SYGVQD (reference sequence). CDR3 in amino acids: CASSDRKTDGTETQYF. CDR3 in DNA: TGCGCCAGCAGCGATCGTAAGACAGACGGGACAGAGACCCAGTACTTC.

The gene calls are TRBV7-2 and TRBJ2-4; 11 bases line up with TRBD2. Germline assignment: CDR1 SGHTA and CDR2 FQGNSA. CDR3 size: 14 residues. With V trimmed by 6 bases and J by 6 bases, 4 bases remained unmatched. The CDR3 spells CASSPGTSGNIQYF. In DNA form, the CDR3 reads TGTGCCAGCAGTCCTGGGACTAGCGGAAACATTCAGTACTTC.

CDR3 bases: TGTGCCAGCAGCTTAGACAGGGGGCCTTCTCAGCCCCAGCATTTT. Encoded protein: CASSLDRGPSQPQHF. The chain has TRBV7-8 and TRBJ1-5; 9 nucleotides agree with TRBD1. CDR1 and CDR2 (germline): SGHVS, FQNEAQ. The length of the CDR3 is 15 residues. The junction had 4 bases not matched to a gene; V was cut back by 1 base and J by 6 bases.

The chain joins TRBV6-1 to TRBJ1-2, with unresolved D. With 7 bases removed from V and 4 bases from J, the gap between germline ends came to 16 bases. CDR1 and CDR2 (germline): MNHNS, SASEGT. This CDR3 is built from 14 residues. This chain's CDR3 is CASIGGKTSYGYTF. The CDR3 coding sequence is TGTGCCAGCATCGGCGGAAAGACAAGCTATGGCTACACCTTC.

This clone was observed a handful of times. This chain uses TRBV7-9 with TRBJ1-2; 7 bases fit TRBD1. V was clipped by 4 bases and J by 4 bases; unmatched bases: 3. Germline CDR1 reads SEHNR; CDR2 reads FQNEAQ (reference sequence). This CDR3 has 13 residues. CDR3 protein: CASSWDRTYGYTF. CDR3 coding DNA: TGTGCCAGCAGCTGGGACAGAACCTATGGCTACACCTTC.

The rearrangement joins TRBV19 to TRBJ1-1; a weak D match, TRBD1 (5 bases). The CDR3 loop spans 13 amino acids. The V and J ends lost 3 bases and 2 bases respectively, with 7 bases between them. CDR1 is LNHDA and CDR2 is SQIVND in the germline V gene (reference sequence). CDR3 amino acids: CASSMTANTEAFF. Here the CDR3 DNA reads TGTGCCAGTAGTATGACAGCTAACACTGAAGCTTTCTTT.

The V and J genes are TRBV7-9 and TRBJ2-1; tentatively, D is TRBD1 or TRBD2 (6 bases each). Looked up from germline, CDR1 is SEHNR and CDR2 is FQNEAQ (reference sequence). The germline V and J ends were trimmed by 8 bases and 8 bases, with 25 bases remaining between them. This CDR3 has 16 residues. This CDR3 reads CASQRAGGHYVDEQFF. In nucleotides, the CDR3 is TGTGCCAGCCAACGCGCCGGGGGACATTATGTGGATGAGCAGTTCTTC. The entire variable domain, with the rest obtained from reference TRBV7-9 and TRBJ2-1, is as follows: DTGVSQNPRHKITKRGQNVTFRCDPISEHNRLYWYRQTLGQGPEFLTYFQNEAQLEKSRLLSDRFSAERPKGSFSTLEIQRTEQGDSAMYLCASQRAGGHYVDEQFFGPGTRLTVL.

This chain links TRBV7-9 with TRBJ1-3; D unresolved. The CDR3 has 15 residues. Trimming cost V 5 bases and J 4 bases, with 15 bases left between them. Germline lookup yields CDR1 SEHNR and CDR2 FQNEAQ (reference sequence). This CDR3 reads CASSPSGLRGNTIYF. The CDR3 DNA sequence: TGTGCCAGCAGCCCATCGGGTCTACGAGGAAACACCATATATTTT.

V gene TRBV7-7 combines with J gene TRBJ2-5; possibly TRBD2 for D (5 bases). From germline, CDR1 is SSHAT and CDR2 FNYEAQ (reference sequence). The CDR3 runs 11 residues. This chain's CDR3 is CGVGVPETQYF. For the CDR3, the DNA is TGTGGGGTCGGGGTTCCGGAGACCCAGTACTTC.

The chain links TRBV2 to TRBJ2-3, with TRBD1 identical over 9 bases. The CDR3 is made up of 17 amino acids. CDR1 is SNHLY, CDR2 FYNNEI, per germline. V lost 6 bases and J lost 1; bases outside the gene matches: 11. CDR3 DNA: TGTGCCAGCAGCAAAGAGACAGGGGGTTTGCGCACAGATACGCAGTATTTT. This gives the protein CASSKETGGLRTDTQYF.

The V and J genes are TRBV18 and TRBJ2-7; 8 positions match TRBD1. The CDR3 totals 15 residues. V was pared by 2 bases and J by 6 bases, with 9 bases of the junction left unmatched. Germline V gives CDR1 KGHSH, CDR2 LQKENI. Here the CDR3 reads CASSPSLQGDGEQYF. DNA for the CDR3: TGTGCCAGCTCACCATCATTACAGGGGGATGGCGAGCAGTACTTC.

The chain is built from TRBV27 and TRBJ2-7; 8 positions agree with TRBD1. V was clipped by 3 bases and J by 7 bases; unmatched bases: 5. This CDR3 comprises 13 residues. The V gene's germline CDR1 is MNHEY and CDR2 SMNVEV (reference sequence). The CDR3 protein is CASSFGQGFEQYF. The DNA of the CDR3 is TGTGCCAGCAGTTTCGGACAGGGATTTGAGCAGTACTTC.

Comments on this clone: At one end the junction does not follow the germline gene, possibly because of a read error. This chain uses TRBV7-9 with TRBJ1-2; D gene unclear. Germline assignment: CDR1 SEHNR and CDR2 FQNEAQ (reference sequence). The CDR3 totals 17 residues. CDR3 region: CASNLDEITARIYGYTF. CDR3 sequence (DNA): TGTGCCAGCAACTTAGACGAGATAACAGCCCGGATCTATGGCTACACCTTC.